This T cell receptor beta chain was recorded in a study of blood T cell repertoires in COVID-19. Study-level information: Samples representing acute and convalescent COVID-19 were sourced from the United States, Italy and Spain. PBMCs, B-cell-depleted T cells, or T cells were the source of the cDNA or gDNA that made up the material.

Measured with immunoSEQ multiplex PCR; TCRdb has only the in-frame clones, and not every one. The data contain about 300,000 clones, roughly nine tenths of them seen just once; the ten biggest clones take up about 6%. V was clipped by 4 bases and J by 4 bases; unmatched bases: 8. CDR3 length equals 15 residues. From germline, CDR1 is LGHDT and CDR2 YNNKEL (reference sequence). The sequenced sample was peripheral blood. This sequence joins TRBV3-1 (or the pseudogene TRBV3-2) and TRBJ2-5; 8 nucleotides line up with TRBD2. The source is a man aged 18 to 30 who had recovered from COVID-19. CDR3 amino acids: CASSPLAGRGETQYF. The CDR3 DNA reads TGTGCCAGCAGCCCTCTAGCGGGCCGGGGAGAGACCCAGTACTTC.